The 26 T cell receptor beta chains in this list originate from one sample, sequenced in a study of T-cell memory formation after mild COVID-19. In TCRdb, the 5' RACE reads were re-called with MiXCR into one record per CDR3 protein. The table has approximately 300,000 distinct CDR3 sequences, 15% to 20% seen once. Material: PBMCs or a T cell subset sorted from them (not recorded which). Every receptor here comes from a man in his late teens or twenties who had mild COVID-19 (a few samples of this study predate the infection). Cell type and time point are not known.

V and J are TRBV10-3 and TRBJ2-7; D is possibly TRBD1 (6 bases). Trimming shortened V by 5 bases and J by 2 bases, and 13 bases separated the two germline ends. Germline CDR1 is ENHRY and CDR2 is SYGVKD. CDR3 length: 14 residues. The CDR3 sequence is CAISSQQGTYEQYF. The CDR3 DNA reads TGTGCCATCAGTAGCCAACAGGGAACCTACGAGCAGTACTTC.

The chain uses TRBV20-1 and TRBJ2-7, with D unclear. The CDR3 is 15 residues long. Germline lookup yields CDR1 DFQATT and CDR2 SNEGSKA (reference sequence). V lost 0 bases and J lost 0, with 12 bases in between. Written as DNA, the CDR3 is TGCAGTGCTAGAGATCAGGATAGGAGCTCCTACGAGCAGTACTTC. Encoded protein: CSARDQDRSSYEQYF.

This clonotype has only a few counts. V gene TRBV6-5 combines with J gene TRBJ2-4; 7 nucleotides match TRBD2. V was clipped by 2 bases and J by 7 bases; unmatched bases: 2. Germline loops: CDR1 MNHEY, CDR2 SVGAGI. This CDR3 is 13 amino acids long. This CDR3 is CASSYGGGNIQYF. CDR3 sequence (DNA): TGTGCCAGCAGTTACGGGGGGGGGAACATTCAGTACTTC.

This clonotype was observed at least ten times. The CDR3 bases are TGTGCCAGCAGCTTAGCGCCTTCAGGGAGCACCGGGGAGCTGTTTTTT. It codes for CASSLAPSGSTGELFF. The chain is built from TRBV7-2 and TRBJ2-2; D assignment may be TRBD1 or TRBD2 (5 bases each). CDR1 and CDR2 from the germline V gene are SGHTA and FQGNSA. The CDR3 consists of 16 residues. Trimming shortened V by 0 bases and J by 4 bases, and 12 bases separated the two germline ends.

There are many counts of this clonotype. The chain has TRBV5-1 and TRBJ2-7, with TRBD1 matching over 7 bases. CDR1 is SGHRS, CDR2 YFSETQ, per germline. The J segment lost 5 bases and the V segment lost 0 bases, leaving 2 bases of the junction unmatched. This CDR3 has 13 residues. The CDR3 bases are TGCGCCAGCAGCTTGGGACAGGGTAACGAGCAGTACTTC. Its translation: CASSLGQGNEQYF. The complete variable domain, with remaining parts taken from reference TRBV5-1 and TRBJ2-7, reads KAGVTQTPRYLIKTRGQQVTLSCSPISGHRSVSWYQQTPGQGLQFLFEYFSETQRNKGNFPGRFSGRQFSNSRSEMNVSTLELGDSALYLCASSLGQGNEQYFGPGTRLTVT.

This clonotype appeared a few times. This chain connects TRBV6-2 or TRBV6-3 to TRBJ2-1, with TRBD2 matching 9 bases. The germline V gene has CDR1 MNHEY and CDR2 SVGEGT. This CDR3 spans 18 amino acids. V shed 2 bases and J 0 bases; nucleotides not matched to a gene: 8. CDR3 DNA: TGTGCCAGCAGTTACCCGGGTAGCGGGGGCGCCTCCTACAATGAGCAGTTCTTC. Residues: CASSYPGSGGASYNEQFF.

The gene calls are TRBV20-1 and TRBJ2-5; 7 bases match TRBD2. The germline CDR1 and CDR2 sequences are DFQATT and SNEGSKA (reference sequence). The CDR3 extends over 12 amino acids. The J segment lost 3 bases and the V segment lost 3 bases, leaving 1 base of the junction unmatched. For the CDR3, the DNA is TGCAGTGCTAGCGGGGGGAAAGAGACCCAGTACTTC. Encoded protein: CSASGGKETQYF.

J is TRBJ2-3 and V is TRBV5-1; D not certain. Trimming pared 1 base from V and 4 bases from J, leaving 10 bases between. This CDR3 is 14 amino acids long. CDR1 and CDR2 from the germline V gene are SGHRS and YFSETQ. The CDR3 DNA follows: TGCGCCAGCAGCTTGACTGGCTATGCAGATACGCAGTATTTT. Its translation is CASSLTGYADTQYF.

This clonotype was seen a few times. The chain has TRBV5-1 and TRBJ1-1; unclear D gene. CDR1 is SGHRS and CDR2 is YFSETQ in the germline V gene. The CDR3 spans 13 residues. V lost 6 bases to trimming and J lost 4 bases, with 13 bases between them. CDR3 residues: CASTKDSFTEAFF. As DNA, the CDR3 is TGCGCCAGCACAAAGGACTCTTTCACTGAAGCTTTCTTT.

This clonotype has just a few counts. The DNA of the CDR3 is TGTGCCAGCAGAAGTAGGACAGATCGGTACGTC. Protein sequence: CASRSRTDRYV. The gene calls are TRBV2 and TRBJ2-7; tentatively, D is TRBD1 (6 bases). Trimming pared 6 bases from V and 12 bases from J, leaving 15 bases between. CDR3 size: 11 residues. CDR1 is SNHLY, CDR2 FYNNEI, per germline.

V gene TRBV28 combines with J gene TRBJ1-1; D gene uncertain. Germline loops: CDR1 MDHEN, CDR2 SYDVKM. Between the trimmed V and J ends, which lost 6 bases and 2 bases, there was a span of 16 bases. The CDR3 contains 15 residues. This CDR3 reads CASRQHGNINTEAFF. CDR3 bases: TGTGCCAGCAGACAACATGGGAACATTAACACTGAAGCTTTCTTT.

In this sample, this clonotype turned up a few times. The chain couples TRBV7-6 to TRBJ1-2; TRBD1 agrees at 11 bases. V was pared by 3 bases and J by 8 bases, with 5 bases of the junction left unmatched. CDR3 length equals 14 residues. Germline V CDR1 and CDR2: SGHVS, FNYEAQ. CDR3 sequence (DNA): TGTGCCAGCAGCTTGGACAGGGGGCTGCAAGGCTACACCTTC. Translating it yields CASSLDRGLQGYTF.

The V call is TRBV6-2 or TRBV6-3, the J call TRBJ1-2, with D unclear. V lost 4 bases and J 3 bases, leaving 9 bases between the germline ends. This CDR3 has 13 residues. The germline gives CDR1 MNHEY, CDR2 SVGEGT. CDR3 residues: CASSSDGYYGYTF. The CDR3 DNA is TGTGCCAGCAGTTCGGACGGATACTATGGCTACACCTTC.

This clonotype was seen only a few times. The genes are TRBV28 and TRBJ2-7; no clear D. The CDR3 loop spans 13 amino acids. Trimming cost V 5 bases and J 1 base, with 9 bases left between them. Germline assignment: CDR1 MDHEN and CDR2 SYDVKM. As DNA, the CDR3 is TGTGCCAGCAGTCAACTCCTGTCCTACGAGCAGTACGTC. Amino acids: CASSQLLSYEQYV.

The V and J genes are TRBV20-1 and TRBJ1-1; TRBD1 matches 7 bases. In germline, CDR1 is DFQATT, CDR2 SNEGSKA (reference sequence). The V and J ends lost 3 bases and 7 bases, in that order; junction bases with no gene match: 14. This CDR3 is built from 15 residues. The chain's CDR3 is CSARPRTGTKGEAFF. CDR3 bases: TGCAGTGCTAGGCCGCGGACAGGAACGAAGGGTGAAGCTTTCTTT.

V usage is TRBV5-1 and J usage is TRBJ1-3, with D uncertain. The CDR3 is made up of 14 amino acids. Between the trimmed V and J ends, which lost 4 bases and 8 bases, there was a span of 16 bases. Germline CDR1 is SGHRS and CDR2 is YFSETQ. The CDR3 loop reads CASSLGRKGDTIYF. The CDR3 DNA reads TGCGCCAGCAGCCTGGGTCGAAAGGGAGACACCATATATTTT.

This clonotype was picked up many times. This sequence joins TRBV5-1 and TRBJ2-2; weak D call: TRBD1 (5 bases). V was trimmed by 1 base and J by 7 bases, leaving 11 bases between them. The CDR3 covers 14 residues. Germline V gene sequence: CDR1 SGHRS, CDR2 YFSETQ. CDR3 in amino acids: CASSLREQDGELFF. The CDR3 DNA reads TGCGCCAGCAGCTTGAGGGAACAGGACGGGGAGCTGTTTTTT.

The CDR3 region is CASSLPGFGSYEQYF. In nucleotides, the CDR3 is TGTGCCAGCAGCTTGCCAGGGTTTGGGTCCTACGAGCAGTACTTC. The chain couples TRBV5-6 to TRBJ2-7; D may be TRBD1 (5 bases). This CDR3 region has 15 residues. V was trimmed by 1 base and J by 1 base, leaving 12 bases between them. The germline gives CDR1 SGHDT, CDR2 YYEEEE.

This clonotype was detected once. The CDR3 DNA reads TGTGCCAGCAGCCAAGATCTCGGGGTGAGGCAGACCCAGTACTTC. It encodes CASSQDLGVRQTQYF. The chain uses TRBV4-2 and TRBJ2-5; possibly TRBD2 for D (5 bases). Germline V gene data show CDR1 as LGHNA and CDR2 as YNFKEQ. Trimming shortened V by 0 bases and J by 6 bases, and 14 bases separated the two germline ends. The CDR3 totals 15 residues.

The chain links TRBV5-1 to TRBJ2-3; the D is unclear. This CDR3 is 15 amino acids long. V was clipped by 4 bases and J by 0 bases, with 12 bases between them. CDR1 is SGHRS and CDR2 is YFSETQ in the germline V gene. CDR3 bases: TGCGCCAGCAGCGCGGCCGTATCGAGCACAGATACGCAGTATTTT. Its translation is CASSAAVSSTDTQYF.

In this sample, this clonotype turned up many times. This sequence joins TRBV10-3 and TRBJ1-3, with 7 bases identical to TRBD1. V gave up 9 bases and J gave up 0 bases; unmatched junction bases: 8. The germline CDR1 and CDR2 sequences are ENHRY and SYGVKD. This CDR3 spans 15 amino acids. The DNA of the CDR3 is TGTGCCATAAGACAGGGTCTCGGCTCTGGAAACACCATATATTTT. Its translation: CAIRQGLGSGNTIYF.

This chain links TRBV19 with TRBJ2-7; 9 bases line up with TRBD1. Losses at the gene ends were 6 bases for V and 3 bases for J; bases not matched to a gene: 6. This CDR3 is 14 amino acids long. Germline assignment: CDR1 LNHDA and CDR2 SQIVND (reference sequence). The CDR3 DNA follows: TGTGCCAGTAGGCCTACAGGGGGCAACTACGAGCAGTACTTC. Protein sequence: CASRPTGGNYEQYF.

The rearrangement joins TRBV10-1 to TRBJ2-1; 9 bases are a match to TRBD2. CDR3 length: 15 amino acids. The ends lost 2 bases at V and 8 bases at J; junction bases unmatched: 7. Germline loops: CDR1 WNHNN, CDR2 SYGVQD (reference sequence). CDR3 sequence: CASSEGGGAGYEQFF. In DNA form, the CDR3 reads TGCGCCAGCAGTGAGGGCGGGGGGGCCGGTTATGAGCAGTTCTTC.

This chain links TRBV7-9 with TRBJ2-5; 11 nucleotides match TRBD2. J gave up 5 bases and V 5 bases, and 7 bases lay outside the gene matches. The CDR3 is 15 residues long. Germline-derived CDR1 and CDR2 are SEHNR and FQNEAQ (reference sequence). The CDR3 region has the DNA TGTGCCAGCAGCCCCCGTCGACTAGCGGGGGAGACCCAGTACTTC. Translated: CASSPRRLAGETQYF.

This sequence joins TRBV7-8 and TRBJ2-1; 10 bases fit TRBD1. V gave up 5 bases and J gave up 5 bases; unmatched junction bases: 3. This CDR3 region has 14 residues. Germline CDR1 and CDR2: SGHVS and FQNEAQ. The CDR3 is CASSTGTGDNEQFF. The CDR3 nucleotides read TGTGCCAGCAGCACTGGGACAGGGGACAATGAGCAGTTCTTC.

The V gene is TRBV6-1, the J gene TRBJ1-6; D ambiguous. Germline CDR1 is MNHNS and CDR2 is SASEGT. The CDR3 is 14 residues long. V lost 8 bases and J 5 bases, leaving 13 bases between the germline ends. The CDR3 coding sequence is TGTGCCAGCCCTGGTAACGCCGATAATTCACCCCTCCACTTT. Translating it yields CASPGNADNSPLHF.